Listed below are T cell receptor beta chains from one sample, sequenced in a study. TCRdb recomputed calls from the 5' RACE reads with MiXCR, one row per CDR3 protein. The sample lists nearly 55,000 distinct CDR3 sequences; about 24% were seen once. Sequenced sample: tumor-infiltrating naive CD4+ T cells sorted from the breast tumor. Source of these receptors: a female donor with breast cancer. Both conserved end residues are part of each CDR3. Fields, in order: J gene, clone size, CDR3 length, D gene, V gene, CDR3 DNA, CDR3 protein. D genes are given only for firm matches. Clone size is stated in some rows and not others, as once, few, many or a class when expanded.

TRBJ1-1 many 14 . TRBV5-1 TGCGCCAGCCTTAAGTCATCGGGGGGGACTGAAGCTTTCTTT CASLKSSGGTEAFF
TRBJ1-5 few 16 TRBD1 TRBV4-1 TGCGCCAGCAGCCAATCCGGGACAGGGGAAAATCAGCCCCAGCATTTT CASSQSGTGENQPQHF
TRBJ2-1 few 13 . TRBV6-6 TGTGCCAGCAGTTACAACCGGGACAATGAGCAGTTCTTC CASSYNRDNEQFF
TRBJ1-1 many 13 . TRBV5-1 TGCGCCAGCAGCTTAACGGGGAACACTGAAGCTTTCTTT CASSLTGNTEAFF
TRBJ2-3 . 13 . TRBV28 TGTGCCAGCAGCCCCACTTTGGCGGATACGCAGTATTTT CASSPTLADTQYF
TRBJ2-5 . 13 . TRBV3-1 TGTGCCAGCAGCCAAGGGGTGCAAGAGACCCAGTACTTC CASSQGVQETQYF
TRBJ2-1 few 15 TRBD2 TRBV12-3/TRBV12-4 TGTGCCAGCAGTTCCCCCGGGACTAGCTTGAATGAGCAGTTCTTC CASSSPGTSLNEQFF
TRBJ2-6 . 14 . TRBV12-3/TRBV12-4 TGTGCCAGCAGTCCGGAGGCCGGGGCCAACGTCCTGACTTTC CASSPEAGANVLTF
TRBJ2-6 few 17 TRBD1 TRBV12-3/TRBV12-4 TGTGCCAGCAGTTATGGGACAGGGAACTCTGGGGCCAACGTCCTGACTTTC CASSYGTGNSGANVLTF
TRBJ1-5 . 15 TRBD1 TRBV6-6 TGTGCCAGCAGTTACCCGGCGGACAGGGCACGACCCCAGCATTTT CASSYPADRARPQHF
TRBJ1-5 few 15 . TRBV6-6 TGTGCCAGCAGGGGGACCACGCTCGGCAATCAGCCCCAGCATTTT CASRGTTLGNQPQHF
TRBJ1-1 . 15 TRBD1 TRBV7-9 TGTGCCAGCAGCGGGGGGGGACAGGGGAACACTGAAGCTTTCTTT CASSGGGQGNTEAFF
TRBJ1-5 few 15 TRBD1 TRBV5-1 TGCGCCAGCAGCCAGACAGGGGCGCGGAATCAGCCCCAGCATTTT CASSQTGARNQPQHF
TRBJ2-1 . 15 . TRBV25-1 TGTGCCAGCAGTCCCGGTTATGGCGGGGGCCGTGAGCAGTTCTTC CASSPGYGGGREQFF
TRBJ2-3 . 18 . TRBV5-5 TGTGCCAGCAGCTTGGGCTTTTCCGGGTCAGGGAGGACAGATACGCAGTATTTT CASSLGFSGSGRTDTQYF
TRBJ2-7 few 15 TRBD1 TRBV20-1 TGCAGTGCTAGAGATCCCTACAGGGGAAGAAACGAGCAGTACTTC CSARDPYRGRNEQYF
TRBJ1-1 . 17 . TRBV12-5 TGTGCTAGTGGTTTTAGCCCCCCTGGGGGGCGGGTAACTGAAGCTTTCTTT CASGFSPPGGRVTEAFF
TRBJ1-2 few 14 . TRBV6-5 TGTGCCAGCAGATTAGACCCGGACCCTCATGGCTACACCTTC CASRLDPDPHGYTF
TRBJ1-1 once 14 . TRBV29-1 TGCAGCGTTGTTTCAAGCAGGGGTGGCACTGAAGCTTTCTTT CSVVSSRGGTEAFF